This T cell receptor beta chain was captured in a study of shared clonotypes between healthy human individuals. Study in general: Each donor's CD4 naive and CD4 memory cells filled three plates apiece, CD8 naive two, and CD8 memory one.

Points on this clone: Its target is not known.

The table came from immunoSEQ multiplex PCR; TCRdb's copy has only in-frame clones and leaves some out. The repertoire includes approximately 1.5 million clones, around 98% of them detected once, and about 0.45% sits in the top ten. CDR3 length: 15 residues. Trimming took 6 bases from V and 4 from J, leaving 19 bases between them. Germline CDR1 reads MNHEY; CDR2 reads SMNVEV (reference sequence). Findings and caveats of the study: Represented genetic and exposure-history diversity was restricted by having few donors. When compared with the clonotypes that were shared by all four sorted-subset donors, the non-shared clonotypes turned out to have lower generation probabilities.

The clonotype was recovered from a man in his thirties or forties in good health. The rearrangement links TRBV27 to TRBJ2-7; D gene ambiguous. The source material was naive CD4+ T cells sorted from blood. The sample's subset: CD45RA+ positively selected. The CDR3, as DNA: TGTGCCAGCAGCCTCCGGGCCCTAGGGTTTTACGAGCAGTACTTC. It specifies CASSLRALGFYEQYF.